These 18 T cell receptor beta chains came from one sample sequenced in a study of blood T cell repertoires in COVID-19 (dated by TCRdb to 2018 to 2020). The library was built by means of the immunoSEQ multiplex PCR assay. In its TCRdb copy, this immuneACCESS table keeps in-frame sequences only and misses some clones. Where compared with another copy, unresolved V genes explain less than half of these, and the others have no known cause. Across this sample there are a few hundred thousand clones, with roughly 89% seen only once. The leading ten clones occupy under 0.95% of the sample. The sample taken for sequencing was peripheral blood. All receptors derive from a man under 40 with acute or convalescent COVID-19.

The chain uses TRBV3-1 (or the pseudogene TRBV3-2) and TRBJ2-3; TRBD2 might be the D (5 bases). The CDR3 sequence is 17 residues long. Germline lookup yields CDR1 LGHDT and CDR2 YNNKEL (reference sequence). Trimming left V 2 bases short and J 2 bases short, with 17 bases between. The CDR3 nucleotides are TGTGCCAGCAGCCAAATAGCCAGGACGGGATTCACAGATACGCAGTATTTT. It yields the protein CASSQIARTGFTDTQYF.

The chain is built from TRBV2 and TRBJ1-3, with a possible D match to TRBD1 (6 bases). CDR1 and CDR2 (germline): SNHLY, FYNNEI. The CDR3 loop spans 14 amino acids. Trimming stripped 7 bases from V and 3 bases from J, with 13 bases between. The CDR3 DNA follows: TGTGCCAGCACCGAACAGGGTTTTGGAAACACCATATATTTT. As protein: CASTEQGFGNTIYF.

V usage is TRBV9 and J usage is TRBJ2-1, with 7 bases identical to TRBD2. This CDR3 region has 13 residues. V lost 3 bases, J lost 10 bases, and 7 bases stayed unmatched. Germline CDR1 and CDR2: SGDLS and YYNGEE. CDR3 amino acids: CASSGQAGTEQFF. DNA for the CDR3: TGTGCCAGCAGCGGCCAAGCGGGGACGGAGCAGTTCTTC.

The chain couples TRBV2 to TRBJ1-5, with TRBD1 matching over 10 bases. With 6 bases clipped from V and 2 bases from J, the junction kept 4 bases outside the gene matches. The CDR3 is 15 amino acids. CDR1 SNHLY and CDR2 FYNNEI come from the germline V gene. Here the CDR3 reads CASSLTGGRNQPQHF. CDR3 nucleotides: TGTGCCAGCAGCCTGACAGGGGGCCGCAATCAGCCCCAGCATTTT.

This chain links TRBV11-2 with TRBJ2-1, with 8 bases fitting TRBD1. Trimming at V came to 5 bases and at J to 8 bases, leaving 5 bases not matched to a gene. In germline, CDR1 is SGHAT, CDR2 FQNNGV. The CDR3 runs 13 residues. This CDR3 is CASSRGQGYEQFF. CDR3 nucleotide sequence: TGTGCCAGCAGCCGCGGACAGGGCTATGAGCAGTTCTTC.

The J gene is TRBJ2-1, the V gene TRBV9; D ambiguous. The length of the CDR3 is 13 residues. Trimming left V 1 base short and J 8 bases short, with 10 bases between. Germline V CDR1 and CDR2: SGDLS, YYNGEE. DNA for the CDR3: TGTGCCAGCAGCGTACGAGGAGTCGATGAGCAGTTCTTC. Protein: CASSVRGVDEQFF.

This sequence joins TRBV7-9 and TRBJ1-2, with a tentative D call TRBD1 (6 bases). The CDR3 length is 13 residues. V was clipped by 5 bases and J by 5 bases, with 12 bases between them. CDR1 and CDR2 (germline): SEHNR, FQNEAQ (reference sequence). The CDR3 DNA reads TGTGCCAGCAGCCATTCTGACAGGTATGGCTACACCTTC. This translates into CASSHSDRYGYTF.

As DNA, the CDR3 is TGTGCCACCTTGGGACAGGGAAAATACAATGAGCAGTTCTTC. It yields the protein CATLGQGKYNEQFF. The chain uses TRBV2 and TRBJ2-1; TRBD1 matches 9 bases. The J segment lost 4 bases and the V segment lost 10 bases, leaving 8 bases of the junction unmatched. The CDR3 length is 14 residues. Germline CDR1 reads SNHLY; CDR2 reads FYNNEI.

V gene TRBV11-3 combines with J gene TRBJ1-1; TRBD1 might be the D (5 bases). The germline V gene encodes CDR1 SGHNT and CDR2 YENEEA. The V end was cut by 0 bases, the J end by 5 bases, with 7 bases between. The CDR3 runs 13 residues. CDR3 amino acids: CASSLEGGTEAFF. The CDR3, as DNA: TGTGCCAGCAGCTTAGAGGGGGGAACTGAAGCTTTCTTT.

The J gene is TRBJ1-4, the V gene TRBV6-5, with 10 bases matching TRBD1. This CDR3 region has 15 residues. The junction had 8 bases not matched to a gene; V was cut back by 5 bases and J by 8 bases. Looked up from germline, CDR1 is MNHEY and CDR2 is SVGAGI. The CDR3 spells CASSSRQGAGEKLFF. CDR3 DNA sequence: TGTGCCAGCAGTAGCCGACAGGGGGCTGGGGAAAAACTGTTTTTT.

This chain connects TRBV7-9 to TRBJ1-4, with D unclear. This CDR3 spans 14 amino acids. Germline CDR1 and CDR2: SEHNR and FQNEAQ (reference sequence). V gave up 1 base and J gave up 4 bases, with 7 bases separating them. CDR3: CASSLGGDNEKLFF. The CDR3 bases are TGTGCCAGCAGCTTAGGGGGAGATAATGAAAAACTGTTTTTT.

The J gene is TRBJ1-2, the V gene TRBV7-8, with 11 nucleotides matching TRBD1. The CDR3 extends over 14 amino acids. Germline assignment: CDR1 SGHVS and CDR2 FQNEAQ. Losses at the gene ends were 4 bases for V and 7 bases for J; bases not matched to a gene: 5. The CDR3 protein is CASSYTGTGGGYTF. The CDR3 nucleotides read TGTGCCAGCAGCTACACCGGGACAGGGGGTGGCTACACCTTC.

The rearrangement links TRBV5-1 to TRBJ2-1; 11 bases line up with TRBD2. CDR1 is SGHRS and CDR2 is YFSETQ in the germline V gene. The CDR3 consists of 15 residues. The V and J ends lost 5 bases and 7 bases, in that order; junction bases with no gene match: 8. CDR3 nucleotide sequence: TGCGCCAGCAGTTCTACTAGCGGGAGTGTAAATGAGCAGTTCTTC. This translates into CASSSTSGSVNEQFF.

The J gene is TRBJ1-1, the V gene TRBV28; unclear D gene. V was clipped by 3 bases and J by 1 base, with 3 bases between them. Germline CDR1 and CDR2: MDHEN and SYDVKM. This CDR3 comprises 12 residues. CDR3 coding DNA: TGTGCCAGCAGTTTTCGGAACACTGAAGCTTTCTTT. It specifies CASSFRNTEAFF.

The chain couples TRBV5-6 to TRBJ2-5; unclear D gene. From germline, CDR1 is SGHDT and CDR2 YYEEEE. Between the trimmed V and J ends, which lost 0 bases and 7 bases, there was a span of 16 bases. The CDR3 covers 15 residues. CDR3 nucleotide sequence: TGTGCCAGCAGCTTGGCCCTGGGCCGACCGGCGACCCAGTACTTC. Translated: CASSLALGRPATQYF.

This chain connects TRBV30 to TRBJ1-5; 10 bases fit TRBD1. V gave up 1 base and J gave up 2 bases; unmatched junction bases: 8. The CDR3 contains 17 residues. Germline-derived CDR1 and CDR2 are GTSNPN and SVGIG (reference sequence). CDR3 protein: CAWSEGQGISGNQPQHF. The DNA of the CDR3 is TGTGCCTGGAGTGAGGGACAGGGGATATCTGGCAATCAGCCCCAGCATTTT. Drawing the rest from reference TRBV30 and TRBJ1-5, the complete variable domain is SQTIHQWPATLVQPVGSPLSLECTVEGTSNPNLYWYRQAAGRGLQLLFYSVGIGQISSEVPQNLSASRPQDRQFILSSKKLLLSDSGFYLCAWSEGQGISGNQPQHFGDGTRLSIL.

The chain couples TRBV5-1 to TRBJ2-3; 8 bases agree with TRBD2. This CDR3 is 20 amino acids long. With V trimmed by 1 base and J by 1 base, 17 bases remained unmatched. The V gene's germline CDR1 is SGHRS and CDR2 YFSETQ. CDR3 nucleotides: TGCGCCAGCAGCTTGAAGGTCCCGGGACTAGAAGTCCGTCGCACAGATACGCAGTATTTT. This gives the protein CASSLKVPGLEVRRTDTQYF.

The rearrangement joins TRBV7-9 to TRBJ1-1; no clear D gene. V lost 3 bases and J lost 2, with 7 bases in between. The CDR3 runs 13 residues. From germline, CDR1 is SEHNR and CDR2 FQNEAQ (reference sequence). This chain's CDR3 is CASSLTVNTEAFF. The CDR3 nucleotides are TGTGCCAGCAGCTTGACTGTTAACACTGAAGCTTTCTTT.